These 14 T cell receptor beta chains originate from one sample sequenced in a study of CD8 T cells in ankylosing spondylitis. MiXCR, applied by TCRdb to the 5' RACE reads, yields one record per CDR3 protein. The sample lists 84,000 or so distinct CDR3 sequences; 27% were seen once. What was sequenced was blood, either unsorted or a sorted T cell fraction (not recorded which). The receptors stem from a male donor with ankylosing spondylitis or in good health (not recorded which).

This chain uses TRBV20-1 with TRBJ2-7, with 16 bases lining up with TRBD2. The CDR3 length is 16 residues. With V trimmed by 3 bases and J by 2 bases, 4 bases remained unmatched. The germline V gene encodes CDR1 DFQATT and CDR2 SNEGSKA (reference sequence). The CDR3 DNA sequence: TGCAGTGCTAGGGGGACTAGCGGGAGGGAAACCTACGAGCAGTACTTC. This gives the protein CSARGTSGRETYEQYF.

This clonotype was counted ten times or more. The chain uses TRBV5-1 and TRBJ2-1, with unresolved D. Per the germline V gene, CDR1 is SGHRS and CDR2 is YFSETQ. The V gene lost 0 bases and the J gene lost 7 bases, with 5 bases spanning the gap. This CDR3 comprises 12 residues. The DNA of the CDR3 is TGCGCCAGCAGCTTGGGGGATAATGAGCAGTTCTTC. Encoded protein: CASSLGDNEQFF.

The V gene is TRBV10-2, the J gene TRBJ1-2; D remains unclear. This CDR3 is 14 amino acids long. Germline CDR1 WSHSY, CDR2 SAAADI. V was shortened by 6 bases and J by 2 bases, with 13 bases between the two germline ends. CDR3 DNA sequence: TGCGCCAGCAGAGCCTCACAAGGGAACTATGGCTACACCTTC. Translated, it gives CASRASQGNYGYTF.

The V and J genes are TRBV6-5 and TRBJ1-1; weak D call: TRBD1 (6 bases). Looked up from germline, CDR1 is MNHEY and CDR2 is SVGAGI. The CDR3 is made up of 14 amino acids. Between the trimmed V and J ends, which lost 4 bases and 3 bases, there was a span of 12 bases. The CDR3 bases are TGTGCCAGCAGTTCCCACAGGGCTGACACTGAAGCTTTCTTT. It encodes CASSSHRADTEAFF.

This clonotype came up a few times. The chain uses TRBV7-6 and TRBJ1-2; D perhaps matches TRBD1 (6 bases). Trimming pared 3 bases from V and 0 bases from J, leaving 14 bases between. The germline V gene has CDR1 SGHVS and CDR2 FNYEAQ. The CDR3 totals 16 residues. The CDR3 DNA reads as TGTGCCAGCAGCTTTTCCTCAGGGGTATCTAACTATGGCTACACCTTC. It codes for CASSFSSGVSNYGYTF.

Only a few counts were recorded for this clonotype. V usage is TRBV7-2 and J usage is TRBJ2-2, with D uncertain. Per the germline V gene, CDR1 is SGHTA and CDR2 is FQGNSA. The CDR3 extends over 15 amino acids. V was shortened by 2 bases and J by 4 bases, with 11 bases between the two germline ends. The CDR3 DNA reads as TGTGCCAGCAGCTTAACGTGGAGAACCACCGGGGAGCTGTTTTTT. This gives the protein CASSLTWRTTGELFF.

This clonotype was picked up a small number of times. V is TRBV7-8 and J is TRBJ1-5; TRBD1 might be the D (6 bases). Germline V lookup: CDR1 SGHVS, CDR2 FQNEAQ. CDR3 length: 20 residues. V gave up 0 bases and J gave up 2 bases, with 23 bases separating them. CDR3 DNA: TGTGCCAGCAGCTTAGCGCTCCCCTTGGCAGGGGAGACTGGCAATCAGCCCCAGCATTTT. The encoded protein is CASSLALPLAGETGNQPQHF.

In its sample, this clonotype was seen a few times. The chain uses TRBV5-1 and TRBJ2-3; D unresolved. Trimming left V 4 bases short and J 6 bases short, with 12 bases between. This CDR3 comprises 13 residues. Germline-derived CDR1 and CDR2 are SGHRS and YFSETQ. The CDR3 sequence is CASSPGLLDTQYF. In nucleotides, the CDR3 is TGCGCCAGCAGCCCCGGTTTGTTGGATACGCAGTATTTT.

The chain links TRBV15 to TRBJ2-7; TRBD1 aligns across 7 bases. The J segment lost 6 bases and the V segment lost 0 bases, leaving 17 bases of the junction unmatched. Germline V CDR1 and CDR2: LNHNV, YYDKDF (reference sequence). CDR3 length: 18 residues. The CDR3 loop is CATSRDRDSISSWGEQYF. In DNA, the CDR3 is TGTGCCACCAGCAGAGACCGGGACAGCATTTCCTCATGGGGCGAGCAGTACTTC.

This clonotype has only a few counts. V gene TRBV11-3 combines with J gene TRBJ2-3, with D possibly being TRBD2 (6 bases). Trimming removed 4 bases at V and 1 base at J, with 15 bases between. The CDR3 extends over 16 amino acids. Germline-derived CDR1 and CDR2 are SGHNT and YENEEA. CDR3 bases: TGTGCCAGCAGCTCACGCCAGGGCGGGGGCACAGATACGCAGTATTTT. This gives the protein CASSSRQGGGTDTQYF.

This clonotype was detected ten times or more. The V gene is TRBV5-1, the J gene TRBJ2-3, with D perhaps matching TRBD2 (5 bases). Germline CDR1 is SGHRS and CDR2 is YFSETQ. Trimming stripped 4 bases from V and 6 bases from J, with 21 bases between. This CDR3 comprises 16 residues. The CDR3 region is CASSIPGRQGYDTQYF. Written as DNA, the CDR3 is TGCGCCAGCAGCATTCCGGGGAGACAAGGGTACGATACGCAGTATTTT.

The rearrangement joins TRBV19 to TRBJ2-5, with 10 bases that match TRBD2. J was trimmed by 5 bases and V by 6 bases; bases with no gene match: 9. The CDR3 covers 15 residues. Looked up from germline, CDR1 is LNHDA and CDR2 is SQIVND (reference sequence). The CDR3 loop is CASSRLAGVRETQYF. CDR3 in DNA: TGTGCCAGTAGCCGCCTAGCGGGAGTGCGGGAGACCCAGTACTTC.

This chain uses TRBV19 with TRBJ1-5; TRBD1 matches at 10 bases. The trim removed 4 bases at V and 0 bases at J, leaving 9 bases unmatched. This CDR3 is built from 18 residues. CDR1 is LNHDA and CDR2 is SQIVND in the germline V gene (reference sequence). The CDR3 is CASSTPGQGINSNQPQHF. DNA for the CDR3: TGTGCCAGTAGTACCCCGGGACAGGGGATTAATAGCAATCAGCCCCAGCATTTT.

Remarks on this clonotype: An end of the junction differs from the germline gene, which may be a read error. The chain is built from TRBV7-2 and TRBJ1-5, with D perhaps matching TRBD1 (5 bases). The germline V gene has CDR1 SGHTA and CDR2 FQGNSA. This CDR3 contains 13 residues. CDR3 residues: CASSPRQNQPLHF. The DNA of the CDR3 is TGTGCCAGCAGCCCCCGACAGAATCAGCCCCTGCATTTT.